What follows describes a single T cell receptor beta chain. This specimen comes from a study of T cells in Graves' hyperthyroidism and ophthalmopathy. RNA transcripts were the template for amplifying TCR beta CDR3 regions. The TCR CDR3 was amplified in a first-round RT-PCR using the HTBI primer set. Each CDR3 protein gets one entry after TCRdb re-called the multiplex PCR reads with MiXCR. The table records about 460,000 distinct CDR3 sequences, about 20% of them present only once. CDR3 length equals 13 residues. Germline values: CDR1 LNHNV, CDR2 YYDKDF (reference sequence). V was trimmed by 4 bases and J by 0 bases, leaving 6 bases between them. Those patients with uncontrolled infection, other autoimmune disease, pregnancy or lactation were excluded.

This clonotype was sampled from an older woman with Graves' ophthalmopathy. The V call is TRBV15, the J call TRBJ1-1; D is uncertain. The sequencing sample was made of blood. The CDR3 coding sequence is TGTGCCACCAGCAAGGGATTGAACACTGAAGCTTTCTTT. Protein: CATSKGLNTEAFF.